The 27 T cell receptor beta chains presented below share a single source sample, sequenced in a study of patients and donors after allogeneic stem cell transplantation. A single record per CDR3 protein comes from TCRdb applying MiXCR to the RT-PCR reads. The sample holds 20,000 or so distinct CDR3 sequences, 4.5% to 6% seen once. Sequenced sample: blood, either unsorted or a sorted T cell fraction (not recorded which). The source of these receptors is a human donor who was either an allogeneic HSCT recipient or a stem cell or donor lymphocyte infusion donor (not recorded which). It is not recorded whose cells these are; they may come from a transplant donor.

V gene TRBV4-2 combines with J gene TRBJ2-1; 10 nucleotides agree with TRBD2. Trimming cost V 4 bases and J 10 bases; bases outside gene matches: 7. This CDR3 contains 14 residues. Germline V gives CDR1 LGHNA, CDR2 YNFKEQ. CDR3 in amino acids: CASSLKGGLAEQFF. The CDR3 coding sequence is TGTGCCAGCAGCCTAAAAGGGGGACTAGCGGAGCAGTTCTTC.

This clonotype was counted many times. This chain joins TRBV11-3 and TRBJ1-1; D unresolved. This CDR3 is 13 amino acids long. The germline V and J ends were trimmed by 4 bases and 0 bases, with 6 bases remaining between them. In germline, CDR1 is SGHNT, CDR2 YENEEA. The CDR3 here is CASSSGVNTEAFF. Written as DNA, the CDR3 is TGTGCCAGCAGCTCCGGCGTGAACACTGAAGCTTTCTTT.

This clonotype appeared many times. The chain combines TRBV12-3 or TRBV12-4 with TRBJ1-5; 8 bases agree with TRBD1. The CDR3 covers 14 residues. V lost 5 bases and J lost 7; bases outside the gene matches: 7. For the CDR3, the DNA is TGTGCCAGCAGTCTCGGACAGGGCCGGCAGCCCCAGCATTTT. Amino acid sequence: CASSLGQGRQPQHF.

In the case of this clonotype: Germline is not matched at one junction end, which may reflect a read error. This sequence joins TRBV13 and TRBJ2-7, with TRBD1 identical over 8 bases. The CDR3 sequence is 14 residues long. Germline V gene lookup returns CDR1 PRHDT and CDR2 FYEKMQ (reference sequence). CDR3 sequence reads: CTSSFQQGVDEQYF. CDR3 DNA: TGTACCAGCAGCTTTCAACAGGGGGTGGATGAGCAGTACTTC.

This clonotype was seen a handful of times. The gene calls are TRBV9 and TRBJ1-3; D unresolved. Germline loops: CDR1 SGDLS, CDR2 YYNGEE. With 0 bases removed from V and 8 bases from J, the gap between germline ends came to 6 bases. CDR3 length: 12 residues. CDR3 region: CASSVAGDTIYF. In DNA, the CDR3 is TGTGCCAGCAGCGTAGCTGGGGACACCATATATTTT. The variable domain in full, completed from reference TRBV9 and TRBJ1-3, reads DSGVTQTPKHLITATGQRVTLRCSPRSGDLSVYWYQQSLDQGLQFLIQYYNGEERAKGNILERFSAQQFPDLHSELNLSSLELGDSALYFCASSVAGDTIYFGEGSWLTVV.

This clonotype was observed at least ten times. The rearrangement uses TRBV9 and TRBJ1-3, with unresolved D. The length of the CDR3 is 16 residues. Germline CDR1 reads SGDLS; CDR2 reads YYNGEE. V was pared by 3 bases and J by 0 bases, with 13 bases between. This CDR3 is CASSDGPGFSGNTIYF. The DNA for the CDR3 is TGTGCCAGCAGCGACGGACCGGGATTCTCTGGAAACACCATATATTTT.

About this clonotype: A much larger clone differs by one base, so this may be a read error. V is TRBV19 and J is TRBJ2-3, with D perhaps TRBD1 (6 bases). CDR3 length: 17 amino acids. In germline, CDR1 is LNHDA, CDR2 SQIVND (reference sequence). CDR3: CASSIYLATGRTDTHYF. In DNA, the CDR3 is TGTGCCAGTAGTATCTATCTTGCGACAGGCCGAACAGATACGCATTATTTT.

This clonotype occurred many times. This chain links TRBV28 with TRBJ2-5; the match to TRBD2 covers 10 bases. J gave up 5 bases and V 4 bases, and 7 bases lay outside the gene matches. CDR1 MDHEN and CDR2 SYDVKM come from the germline V gene. The CDR3 runs 15 residues. Here the CDR3 reads CASSYLAGVPETQYF. In nucleotides, the CDR3 is TGTGCCAGCAGTTACCTAGCGGGAGTCCCTGAGACCCAGTACTTC.

In its sample, this clonotype was seen many times. The chain is built from TRBV10-2 and TRBJ1-6, with TRBD1 matching 8 bases. The CDR3 length is 15 residues. After removal of 5 bases from V and 8 bases from J, the junction contained 8 bases not matched to a gene. Germline V lookup: CDR1 WSHSY, CDR2 SAAADI. CDR3 DNA: TGCGCCAGCAGTTTCACCGGGACAGGCGATTCACCCCTCCACTTT. It is translated as CASSFTGTGDSPLHF.

This clonotype was picked up many times. V gene TRBV6-1 combines with J gene TRBJ1-6; no reliable D call. This CDR3 is built from 13 residues. Trimming shortened V by 2 bases and J by 9 bases, and 8 bases separated the two germline ends. Germline V gene data show CDR1 as MNHNS and CDR2 as SASEGT. The CDR3 is CASSEISSSPLHF. CDR3 DNA: TGTGCCAGCAGTGAAATATCTTCTTCACCCCTCCACTTT.

This clonotype was detected many times. The chain is built from TRBV28 and TRBJ2-7; D remains unclear. Per the germline V gene, CDR1 is MDHEN and CDR2 is SYDVKM. This CDR3 region has 9 residues. V was cut by 6 bases and J by 6 bases, with 3 bases left in between. The CDR3 bases are TGTGCCAGCAGGGCCGAGCAGTACTTC. Its translation is CASRAEQYF.

This clonotype has more than one count but fewer than ten. The chain couples TRBV29-1 to TRBJ2-2; a possible D gene is TRBD2 (6 bases). The CDR3 totals 13 residues. V lost 7 bases, J lost 5 bases, and 14 bases lay in between. Per the germline V gene, CDR1 is SQVTM and CDR2 is ANQGSEA. CDR3 sequence reads: CSGGGSGTGELFF. CDR3 DNA sequence: TGCAGCGGTGGGGGAAGCGGGACCGGGGAGCTGTTTTTT.

This clonotype was picked up many times. This sequence joins TRBV6-1 and TRBJ2-2; D unclear. CDR3 length equals 14 residues. V shed 1 base and J shed 5 bases, with 8 bases lying between them. From germline, CDR1 is MNHNS and CDR2 SASEGT. CDR3 amino acids: CASSEEWETGELFF. DNA for the CDR3: TGTGCCAGCAGTGAAGAGTGGGAAACCGGGGAGCTGTTTTTT.

The sample holds many counts of this clonotype. Mismatch with germline at one junction end may stem from a read error. The CDR3 spells CASSLMREWIF. CDR3 coding DNA: TGTGCCAGCAGTTTAATGCGGGAGTGGATCTTC. The chain couples TRBV28 to TRBJ2-1; the match to TRBD2 covers 7 bases. Germline loops: CDR1 MDHEN, CDR2 SYDVKM. The CDR3 loop spans 11 amino acids.

On this clonotype: This may be a read error, as it is one base from a much larger clone. No conserved phenylalanine or tryptophan is present at the end of the CDR3, so a read error is the likely explanation. The chain employs TRBV7-9 and TRBJ2-7, with D possibly TRBD1 on 6 matching bases. Germline V CDR1 and CDR2: SEHNR, FQNEAQ (reference sequence). V lost 3 bases and J lost 5, with 11 bases in between. The CDR3 extends over 13 amino acids. The CDR3 coding sequence is TGTGCCAGCAGCTTTTGGGGGCAGGACGAGCAGTACCTC. It translates to CASSFWGQDEQYL.

The CDR3 sequence is CASSDVYAGQRSYEQYF. In DNA, the CDR3 is TGTGCCAGCAGTGATGTTTACGCCGGACAGCGGTCCTACGAGCAGTACTTC. This chain links TRBV2 with TRBJ2-7; tentative D call: TRBD1 (6 bases). Per the germline V gene, CDR1 is SNHLY and CDR2 is FYNNEI. Trimming pared 3 bases from V and 1 base from J, leaving 19 bases between. The CDR3 length is 17 residues.

This clonotype has ten or more counts. The rearrangement joins TRBV11-2 to TRBJ2-3; D ambiguous. Trimming left V 2 bases short and J 1 base short, with 4 bases between. This CDR3 contains 13 residues. CDR1 is SGHAT, CDR2 FQNNGV, per germline. CDR3 sequence: CASSLRGTDTQYF. The DNA for the CDR3 is TGTGCCAGCAGCTTAAGGGGCACAGATACGCAGTATTTT. Supplemented by reference TRBV11-2 and TRBJ2-3, the full variable domain reads EAGVAQSPRYKIIEKRQSVAFWCNPISGHATLYWYQQILGQGPKLLIQFQNNGVVDDSQLPKDRFSAERLKGVDSTLKIQPAKLEDSAVYLCASSLRGTDTQYFGPGTRLTVL.

This clonotype came up many times. The chain uses TRBV5-1 and TRBJ1-1; D unresolved. The CDR3 has 14 amino acids. V dropped 4 bases and J dropped 1 base, with 11 bases sitting between them. The germline V gene encodes CDR1 SGHRS and CDR2 YFSETQ. The CDR3 reads CASSRTWGNTEAFF. The CDR3 nucleotides are TGCGCCAGCAGCAGAACCTGGGGGAACACTGAAGCTTTCTTT.

Within the sample, this clonotype is hyperexpanded. This CDR3 reads CASSSHDWTGGGSPLHF. For the CDR3, the DNA is TGTGCCAGCAGCTCACACGATTGGACAGGGGGAGGTTCACCCCTCCACTTT. This sequence joins TRBV7-9 and TRBJ1-6; TRBD1 agrees at 10 bases. Germline V CDR1 and CDR2: SEHNR, FQNEAQ (reference sequence). The CDR3 contains 17 residues. The trim removed 4 bases at V and 9 bases at J, leaving 12 bases unmatched.

This clonotype was observed many times. The J gene is TRBJ2-5, the V gene TRBV10-1; 7 nucleotides match TRBD1. Germline CDR1 reads WNHNN; CDR2 reads SYGVQD (reference sequence). CDR3 length: 14 residues. The junction had 0 bases not matched to a gene; V was cut back by 0 bases and J by 2 bases. In DNA, the CDR3 is TGCGCCAGCAGTGAGTCGGGACAGCAAGAGACCCAGTACTTC. It specifies CASSESGQQETQYF.

The V and J genes are TRBV7-9 and TRBJ2-3; possible D gene TRBD1, 5 bases. The V end was cut by 3 bases, the J end by 2 bases, with 9 bases between. The CDR3 extends over 14 amino acids. Germline CDR1 is SEHNR and CDR2 is FQNEAQ (reference sequence). CDR3 bases: TGTGCCAGCAGCTTGGGGCATTCCACAGATACGCAGTATTTT. Its translation: CASSLGHSTDTQYF.

V is TRBV18 and J is TRBJ2-2; the match to TRBD2 covers 8 bases. Germline loops: CDR1 KGHSH, CDR2 LQKENI. The CDR3 totals 14 residues. V shed 10 bases and J 0 bases; nucleotides not matched to a gene: 4. CDR3 protein: CATRGGANTGELFF. The CDR3 nucleotides are TGTGCCACACGGGGGGGAGCGAACACCGGGGAGCTGTTTTTT.

The chain uses TRBV2 and TRBJ1-1, with 9 bases lining up with TRBD1. The CDR3 has 16 amino acids. The germline V gene encodes CDR1 SNHLY and CDR2 FYNNEI. Trimming at V came to 5 bases and at J to 3 bases, leaving 10 bases not matched to a gene. The CDR3 region has the DNA TGTGCCAGCAGTACGGGACAGGGAATCCTCGACACTGAAGCTTTCTTT. Amino acid sequence: CASSTGQGILDTEAFF.

This clonotype was seen a handful of times. The V call is TRBV7-7, the J call TRBJ1-1; possible D gene TRBD1, 6 bases. CDR1 and CDR2 from the germline V gene are SSHAT and FNYEAQ (reference sequence). The CDR3 length is 13 residues. V lost 1 base and J lost 3, with 6 bases in between. CDR3 DNA: TGTGCCAGCAGCTTAGACAGGGACACTGAAGCTTTCTTT. The encoded protein is CASSLDRDTEAFF. Full variable domain (outside the CDR3, taken from reference TRBV7-7 and TRBJ1-1): GAGVSQSPRYKVTKRGQDVTLRCDPISSHATLYWYQQALGQGPEFLTYFNYEAQPDKSGLPSDRFSAERPEGSISTLTIQRTEQRDSAMYRCASSLDRDTEAFFGQGTRLTVV.

This clonotype was detected ten times or more. The chain links TRBV2 to TRBJ2-1, with D perhaps matching TRBD1 (7 bases). Per the germline V gene, CDR1 is SNHLY and CDR2 is FYNNEI. V shed 5 bases and J shed 13 bases, with 21 bases lying between them. The CDR3 is 14 amino acids. CDR3 amino acids: CASSPRQGGFAQFF. The CDR3 bases are TGTGCCAGCAGTCCCCGTCAGGGGGGTTTTGCCCAGTTCTTC.

V usage is TRBV14 and J usage is TRBJ1-1; 9 bases are a match to TRBD1. V lost 2 bases and J lost 6; bases outside the gene matches: 10. The CDR3 covers 16 residues. The germline V gene encodes CDR1 SGHDN and CDR2 FVKESK. CDR3 coding DNA: TGTGCCAGCAGCCAACCTTGGACAGGGGACGTTTCTGAAGCTTTCTTT. Amino acid sequence: CASSQPWTGDVSEAFF.

This clonotype came up many times. Mismatch with germline at one junction end may stem from a read error. The rearrangement joins TRBV2 to TRBJ2-7, with D possibly being TRBD1 (5 bases). Germline CDR1 reads SNHLY; CDR2 reads FYNNEI. The CDR3 covers 15 residues. CDR3 DNA sequence: TGTGCCAGCAGCGAAGGGGCTGGAGATTACTACGAGCAGTACTTC. Translation: CASSEGAGDYYEQYF.